This T cell receptor (beta chain) was retrieved from a study of shared clonotypes between healthy human individuals. Method: immunoSEQ multiplex PCR; TCRdb's copy keeps in-frame clones and lacks some. The data hold about 2 million clones, with 90% to 95% observed a single time. Germline loops: CDR1 SGHTA, CDR2 FQGNSA. The V and J ends lost 5 bases and 0 bases, in that order; junction bases with no gene match: 3. This CDR3 comprises 14 residues. General observations from the study: Genetic and exposure-history diversity was limited by the small donor number.

Of note for this clone: Its antigen is currently unknown. Other DNA sequences in this sample translate to the same CDR3.

V and J are TRBV7-2 and TRBJ1-1; 7 bases are shared with TRBD1. The TCR originated in a man aged 18 to 35 in good health. The sample comprised naive CD4+ T cells sorted from blood. Subset defined: CD45RA+ positively selected. The CDR3 DNA is TGTGCCAGCAGCCTGACAGGGATGAACACTGAAGCTTTCTTT. Its protein is CASSLTGMNTEAFF.